Sequencing of this T cell receptor (beta chain) was carried out in a study of T cells after yellow fever vaccination. As for the study in general: Where fractions had low cell numbers, libraries were prepared from them with the SMART-Seq v4 Ultra Low Input RNA kit. Study findings and constraints: At under 98% for CD4 and approximately 89% for CD8, most primary-vaccination clones showed up again after the booster.

The table lists this clonotype with many counts. What it binds is not known. TCRdb re-called the 5' RACE reads through MiXCR, storing one row per CDR3 protein. The sample shows fewer than 350,000 distinct CDR3 sequences, around 3.6% of them seen only once. The sequencing here drew on PBMCs, taken on the day of the yellow fever booster vaccination. The TCR was taken from a man aged 18 to 30 who received the YFV17D yellow fever vaccine.

For the CDR3, the DNA is TGTGCCCCGGGGACAGGGTCGAATGAGCAGTTCTTC. It codes for CAPGTGSNEQFF. The chain employs TRBV7-9 and TRBJ2-1; 9 positions match TRBD1. Trimming removed 11 bases from V and 7 bases from J; junction bases left unmatched: 6. CDR3 length: 12 amino acids. Germline CDR1 and CDR2: SEHNR and FQNEAQ (reference sequence). Full variable domain (remainder filled in from reference TRBV7-9 and TRBJ2-1): DTGVSQNPRHKITKRGQNVTFRCDPISEHNRLYWYRQTLGQGPEFLTYFQNEAQLEKSRLLSDRFSAERPKGSFSTLEIQRTEQGDSAMYLCAPGTGSNEQFFGPGTRLTVL.